The 24 T cell receptor beta chains listed next were all sequenced from one sample in a study of blood T cells in healthy people across ages (dated by TCRdb to the mid-2010s). The method was 5' RACE. The run used an Illumina HiSeq 2500. A second PCR of roughly 7 to 11 cycles was performed with a sample-barcoded 5' primer and a J-beta primer mix. TCRdb reran the public reads through fastp at Q25 and MiXCR, keeping productive beta chains. Entries are consolidated by CDR3 protein sequence, retaining the most common genes and DNA. The sample table contains about 1.7 million distinct CDR3 sequences; only one count was recorded for over 25% of them. The ten largest make up approximately 7.7% of the sample. The sample consisted of blood. Receptor source: a woman in her thirties in good health.

V gene TRBV20-1 combines with J gene TRBJ2-6, with 7 bases fitting TRBD1. Germline V gene data show CDR1 as DFQATT and CDR2 as SNEGSKA (reference sequence). Trimming cost V 5 bases and J 4 bases; bases outside gene matches: 11. CDR3 length: 16 residues. As DNA, the CDR3 is TGCAGTGCTGGAACTGACAGGGTCGGGGGGGCCAACGTCCTGACTTTC. It codes for CSAGTDRVGGANVLTF.

This clonotype appeared a few times. The chain has TRBV2 and TRBJ2-5; the D gene is possibly TRBD2 (5 bases). Trimming removed 2 bases from V and 1 base from J, with 11 bases in between. The germline gives CDR1 SNHLY, CDR2 FYNNEI. This CDR3 contains 15 residues. The CDR3 spells CASSEYSELQETQYF. DNA for the CDR3: TGTGCCAGCAGTGAATATAGCGAACTCCAAGAGACCCAGTACTTC. Drawing the rest from reference TRBV2 and TRBJ2-5, the complete variable domain is EPEVTQTPSHQVTQMGQEVILRCVPISNHLYFYWYRQILGQKVEFLVSFYNNEISEKSEIFDDQFSVERPDGSNFTLKIRSTKLEDSAMYFCASSEYSELQETQYFGPGTRLLVL.

This clonotype was observed a handful of times. The CDR3 reads CASSQFDRGRGTGELFF. The DNA for the CDR3 is TGCGCCAGCAGCCAATTCGACAGGGGGCGGGGAACCGGGGAGCTGTTTTTT. The chain links TRBV4-1 to TRBJ2-2; 10 bases align to TRBD1. Unmatched junction bases numbered 8, after V lost 2 bases and J lost 5 bases. CDR3 size: 17 residues. CDR1 is MGHRA and CDR2 is YSYEKL in the germline V gene.

Concerning this clonotype itself: The CDR3 end shows no conserved phenylalanine or tryptophan, and so a read error is likely. J is TRBJ2-5 and V is TRBV5-6, with D possibly matching TRBD1 (5 bases). The CDR3 covers 16 residues. Germline V gene sequence: CDR1 SGHDT, CDR2 YYEEEE. V was clipped by 3 bases and J by 4 bases, with 19 bases between them. DNA of the CDR3: TGTGCCAGCAGCTCCATTAGGAAGGGGCGTGGAGAGACCCAGTACGTC. This encodes CASSSIRKGRGETQYV.

V usage is TRBV11-2 and J usage is TRBJ2-1; possible D gene TRBD2, 5 bases. CDR1 is SGHAT and CDR2 is FQNNGV in the germline V gene. V was trimmed by 5 bases and J by 0 bases, leaving 14 bases between them. This CDR3 has 16 residues. CDR3 protein: CASSRPGISSYNEQFF. In DNA, the CDR3 is TGTGCCAGCAGCAGGCCCGGGATTAGCTCCTACAATGAGCAGTTCTTC.

This chain joins TRBV10-3 and TRBJ2-4, with 11 bases fitting TRBD1. This CDR3 is built from 15 residues. Germline CDR1 and CDR2: ENHRY and SYGVKD. The V gene end was trimmed by 4 bases and the J gene end by 15 bases; junction bases not matched to a gene: 14. The CDR3 bases are TGTGCCATCAGTGGGGGACAGGGGGTGGCCTACGAGCGGTACTTC. Translated, it gives CAISGGQGVAYERYF.

V is TRBV6-2 or TRBV6-3 and J is TRBJ1-2; D possibly corresponds to TRBD1 (5 bases). Deletions cut 2 bases from V and 2 bases from J, with 9 bases between. Germline-derived CDR1 and CDR2 are MNHEY and SVGEGT. CDR3 length: 14 residues. The CDR3 loop is CASSYPTANYGYTF. CDR3 sequence (DNA): TGTGCCAGCAGTTACCCGACAGCAAACTATGGCTACACCTTC.

The chain has TRBV2 and TRBJ2-5; 7 bases are shared with TRBD1. The end of the DNA is better explained by TRBJ2-7, so the J call may be wrong. CDR1 and CDR2 (germline): SNHLY, FYNNEI. The CDR3 spans 15 residues. CDR3 loop: CASSEPTGYPYEQYF. DNA for the CDR3: TGTGCCAGCAGTGAACCGACAGGGTACCCCTACGAGCAGTACTTC.

This chain uses TRBV7-2 with TRBJ1-2, with 8 bases lining up with TRBD1. V shed 5 bases and J 4 bases; nucleotides not matched to a gene: 9. The CDR3 sequence is 15 residues long. The germline V gene encodes CDR1 SGHTA and CDR2 FQGNSA. The CDR3 spells CASSRTMDRAYGYTF. DNA of the CDR3: TGTGCCAGCAGCCGAACTATGGACAGGGCCTATGGCTACACCTTC.

The rearrangement joins TRBV2 to TRBJ1-1; tentatively, D is TRBD1 (6 bases). From germline, CDR1 is SNHLY and CDR2 FYNNEI. Trimming cost V 7 bases and J 3 bases, with 18 bases left between them. The CDR3 covers 15 residues. The CDR3, as DNA: TGTGCCAGCAATCTAGGGGGGGCGGGTGACACTGAAGCTTTCTTT. This codes for CASNLGGAGDTEAFF.

This clonotype was picked up a small number of times. The chain is built from TRBV24-1 and TRBJ2-1, with 10 positions matching TRBD2. In germline, CDR1 is KGHDR, CDR2 SFDVKD. The CDR3 has 15 residues. V gave up 7 bases and J gave up 8 bases; unmatched junction bases: 10. CDR3 region: CATSSGTSGKDEQFF. The CDR3 region has the DNA TGTGCCACCAGCTCGGGAACTAGCGGGAAGGATGAGCAGTTCTTC.

This chain uses TRBV14 with TRBJ2-2; a possible D gene is TRBD2 (5 bases). CDR1 is SGHDN, CDR2 FVKESK, per germline. This CDR3 spans 14 amino acids. V dropped 1 base and J dropped 5 bases, with 8 bases sitting between them. CDR3 loop: CASSQASWTGELFF. The CDR3 region has the DNA TGTGCCAGCAGCCAAGCTAGCTGGACCGGGGAGCTGTTTTTT.

Only a few counts were recorded for this clonotype. V and J are TRBV29-1 and TRBJ1-1; the D is unclear. CDR3 length: 13 amino acids. Trimming stripped 4 bases from V and 3 bases from J, with 12 bases between. Germline CDR1 and CDR2: SQVTM and ANQGSEA. This chain's CDR3 is CSVGARGYTEAFF. CDR3 bases: TGCAGCGTTGGGGCGCGGGGATACACTGAAGCTTTCTTT.

This clonotype has just a few counts. The chain uses TRBV20-1 and TRBJ2-3, with D perhaps being TRBD1 or TRBD2 (5 bases each). Germline V lookup: CDR1 DFQATT, CDR2 SNEGSKA (reference sequence). CDR3 length: 15 residues. V lost 5 bases to trimming and J lost 4 bases, with 19 bases between them. The CDR3, as DNA: TGCAGTGCTCCCCGCGGTCTTCGGGGACCAGATACGCAGTATTTT. Amino acid sequence: CSAPRGLRGPDTQYF.

The chain recombines TRBV15 with TRBJ2-1; no reliable D call. In germline, CDR1 is LNHNV, CDR2 YYDKDF (reference sequence). Trimming stripped 5 bases from V and 3 bases from J, with 5 bases between. The CDR3 has 12 residues. CDR3 nucleotides: TGTGCCACCAGCCGAATCTACAATGAGCAGTTCTTC. Its protein is CATSRIYNEQFF.

The V call is TRBV7-2, the J call TRBJ1-6; TRBD1 aligns across 8 bases. The V and J ends lost 0 bases and 7 bases, in that order; junction bases with no gene match: 11. Germline V lookup: CDR1 SGHTA, CDR2 FQGNSA. The CDR3 totals 18 residues. Here the CDR3 reads CASSLAADRGRLNSPLHF. In nucleotides, the CDR3 is TGTGCCAGCAGCTTAGCGGCAGACAGGGGCCGTTTGAATTCACCCCTCCACTTT.

This clonotype came up many times. The chain couples TRBV5-5 to TRBJ2-7; D gene unclear. CDR3 length equals 14 residues. V shed 4 bases and J shed 3 bases, with 14 bases lying between them. In germline, CDR1 is SGHKS, CDR2 YYEKEE (reference sequence). Here the CDR3 reads CASSPVVNIYEQYF. The CDR3 DNA reads as TGTGCCAGCAGCCCAGTCGTGAATATCTACGAGCAGTACTTC.

Notes on this clonotype: This may be a read error: a much more frequent sequence differs by one nucleotide. The J gene is TRBJ2-7, the V gene TRBV7-9; 9 bases map to TRBD1. TRBJ2-5 matches the DNA end more closely, so the J call is doubtful. The CDR3 is 15 residues long. Germline V CDR1 and CDR2: SEHNR, FQNEAQ (reference sequence). The CDR3 DNA reads TGTGTCAGCAGCTTTCCGGGACAGGGAGGCGGGACCCAGTACTTC. Translating it yields CVSSFPGQGGGTQYF.

Notes on this clonotype: The junction shows a germline mismatch at one end, possibly a read error. The rearrangement uses TRBV7-3 and TRBJ2-2, with a tentative D call TRBD2 (6 bases). CDR1 and CDR2 (germline): SGHTA, FQGTGA. The CDR3 length is 17 residues. The CDR3 loop is CASSLTLRTGDTGEPFF. DNA of the CDR3: TGTGCCAGCAGCTTAACCCTGAGGACGGGAGACACCGGGGAGCCGTTTTTT.

This clonotype was seen at least ten times. The J gene is TRBJ1-5, the V gene TRBV20-1, with 9 bases aligning to TRBD1. Germline loops: CDR1 DFQATT, CDR2 SNEGSKA (reference sequence). The trim removed 6 bases at V and 4 bases at J, leaving 4 bases unmatched. The length of the CDR3 is 13 residues. CDR3 DNA: TGCAGTGCCGCGACAGGGGGTAATCAGCCCCAGCATTTT. It codes for CSAATGGNQPQHF.

The chain uses TRBV28 and TRBJ2-1; TRBD2 might be the D (6 bases). The V end was cut by 2 bases, the J end by 7 bases, with 15 bases between. The CDR3 spans 15 residues. CDR1 is MDHEN and CDR2 is SYDVKM in the germline V gene. CDR3 nucleotides: TGTGCCAGCAGTTTAGACCTGCGGGATTATAATGAGCAGTTCTTC. It translates to CASSLDLRDYNEQFF. Combining the CDR3 with reference TRBV28 and TRBJ2-1 gives the whole variable domain DVKVTQSSRYLVKRTGEKVFLECVQDMDHENMFWYRQDPGLGLRLIYFSYDVKMKEKGDIPEGYSVSREKKERFSLILESASTNQTSMYLCASSLDLRDYNEQFFGPGTRLTVL.

Points on this clonotype: An end of the junction does not agree with germline; a read error may underlie this. This chain joins TRBV12-3 or TRBV12-4 and TRBJ2-3; TRBD1 matches at 7 bases. The CDR3 runs 15 residues. The CDR3 loop reads CASSLPKQGPDTEYF. The CDR3 DNA reads TGTGCCAGCAGTTTGCCGAAACAGGGGCCAGATACGGAGTATTTT.

This clonotype showed up many times. The chain couples TRBV5-1 to TRBJ1-4, with D possibly matching TRBD1 (5 bases). The CDR3 contains 15 residues. V dropped 0 bases and J dropped 8 bases, with 14 bases sitting between them. Germline loops: CDR1 SGHRS, CDR2 YFSETQ. In nucleotides, the CDR3 is TGCGCCAGCAGCTTGGCGGGGCCCCTCGGGGAAAAACTGTTTTTT. As protein: CASSLAGPLGEKLFF.

In this sample, this clonotype turned up a few times. The chain joins TRBV7-2 to TRBJ2-3; 10 nucleotides agree with TRBD1. The junction had 8 bases not matched to a gene; V was cut back by 4 bases and J by 4 bases. Germline CDR1 and CDR2: SGHTA and FQGNSA. The CDR3 totals 16 residues. The CDR3 DNA reads TGTGCCAGCAGCTACTATGGACAGGGGGTCCCAGATACGCAGTATTTT. Translating it yields CASSYYGQGVPDTQYF.